The rows below give T cell receptor beta chains drawn from one sample of a study of T cell responses to AZD1222 COVID-19 vaccine. The assay was immunoSEQ multiplex PCR, and TCRdb's table has in-frame clones only and misses some. The sample lists 160,000 or so clones, 80% to 95% occurring once. This material consisted of peripheral blood, taken on day 0 of AZD1222 vaccination. These receptors came from an adult in good health. CDR3s include the opening cysteine and the closing phenylalanine or tryptophan. The order of the fields is clone size, D gene, V gene, J gene, CDR3 protein, CDR3 DNA. The D gene is left open where the match is weak. Size values are once, few and many counts, or a class for expanded clones, and some rows have none.

NA	NA	TRBV5-1	TRBJ1-2	CASSVDSNYGYTF	TGCGCCAGCAGCGTAGACAGTAACTATGGCTACACCTTC
NA	NA	TRBV28	TRBJ2-5	CASSLTGTRETQYF	TGTGCCAGCAGTTTAACTGGGACCAGGGAGACCCAGTACTTC
NA	TRBD2	TRBV4-3	TRBJ2-1	CASSQDGYRAGGTYNEQFF	TGCGCCAGCAGCCAAGATGGTTATAGGGCGGGAGGGACCTACAATGAGCAGTTCTTC
NA	TRBD2	TRBV19	TRBJ2-4	CASSSRGLAGERNIQYF	TGTGCCAGTAGTTCCCGGGGACTAGCGGGAGAAAGAAACATTCAGTACTTC
NA	NA	TRBV10-2	TRBJ2-1	CASSESNGIEQFF	TGCGCCAGCAGTGAGTCTAACGGCATCGAGCAGTTCTTC
once	TRBD1	TRBV6-2/TRBV6-3	TRBJ1-2	CASSYGQGRGYTF	TGTGCCAGCAGTTACGGACAGGGACGTGGCTACACCTTC
NA	NA	TRBV5-1	TRBJ2-1	CASSPPTLRNEQFF	TGCGCCAGCAGCCCACCCACCCTGCGCAATGAGCAGTTCTTC
NA	NA	TRBV6-1	TRBJ2-7	CASSEPVGEQYF	TGTGCCAGCAGTGAACCGGTAGGCGAGCAGTACTTC
NA	TRBD2	TRBV7-2	TRBJ2-1	CASSPSGGPPHEQFF	TGTGCCAGCAGCCCTTCGGGAGGCCCCCCCCATGAGCAGTTCTTC
NA	NA	TRBV6-6	TRBJ1-3	CATSGDSGNTIYF	TGTGCCACTAGCGGGGACTCTGGAAACACCATATATTTT
NA	NA	TRBV18	TRBJ2-5	CASSPLLLRGQETQYF	TGTGCCAGCTCACCACTCTTGTTAAGGGGCCAGGAGACCCAGTACTTC
NA	TRBD2	TRBV7-6	TRBJ2-5	CASRPEGREGLVETQYF	TGTGCCAGCAGGCCTGAGGGGCGGGAGGGCCTCGTGGAGACCCAGTACTTC
NA	NA	TRBV4-1	TRBJ1-4	CASQGGGQEKLFF	TGCGCCAGCCAGGGAGGGGGGCAGGAAAAACTGTTTTTT
NA	NA	TRBV6-6	TRBJ1-2	CASSYKVSYGYTF	TGTGCCAGCAGTTACAAGGTGTCCTATGGCTACACCTTC
NA	NA	TRBV5-1	TRBJ2-2	CASSRAGQGNTGELFF	TGCGCCAGCAGCCGGGCGGGACAAGGGAACACCGGGGAGCTGTTTTTT
NA	TRBD1	TRBV4-3	TRBJ1-6	CASSPGGTGAGALHF	TGCGCCAGCAGCCCGGGAGGGACAGGGGCTGGGGCCCTCCACTTT
NA	NA	TRBV5-1	TRBJ2-7	CASSWRGTAYEQYF	TGCGCCAGCAGCTGGCGGGGGACAGCCTACGAGCAGTACTTC
NA	TRBD1	TRBV5-1	TRBJ1-4	CASSSSGGTGDEKLFF	TGCGCCAGCAGCTCAAGTGGTGGGACAGGGGATGAAAAACTGTTTTTT
NA	NA	TRBV6-1	TRBJ1-5	CASSDSRSGTQHF	TGTGCCAGCAGTGATTCTAGGAGCGGGACCCAGCATTTT
NA	TRBD1	TRBV5-1	TRBJ2-1	CASKVGTGDYNEQFF	TGCGCCAGCAAGGTAGGGACAGGGGATTACAATGAGCAGTTCTTC